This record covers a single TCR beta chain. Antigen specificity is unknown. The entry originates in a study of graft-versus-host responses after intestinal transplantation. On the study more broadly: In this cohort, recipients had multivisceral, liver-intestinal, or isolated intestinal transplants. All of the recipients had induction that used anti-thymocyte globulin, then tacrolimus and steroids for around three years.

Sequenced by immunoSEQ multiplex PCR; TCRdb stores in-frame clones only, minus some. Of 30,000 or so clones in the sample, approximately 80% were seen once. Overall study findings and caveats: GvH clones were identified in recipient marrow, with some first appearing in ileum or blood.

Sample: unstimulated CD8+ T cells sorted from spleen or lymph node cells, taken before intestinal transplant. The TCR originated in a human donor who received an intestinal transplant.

Here the CDR3 DNA reads TGTGCCGTCAGGACAGGGGAAGATACGCAGTATTTT. Amino acid sequence: CAVRTGEDTQYF. The rearrangement links TRBV6-1 to TRBJ2-3, with 9 bases lining up with TRBD1. Per the germline V gene, CDR1 is MNHNS and CDR2 is SASEGT. V dropped 11 bases and J dropped 5; count of bases not matched to a gene: 5. The CDR3 has 12 residues.